This record covers a single T cell receptor (beta chain). This record comes from a study of blood T cell repertoires in COVID-19. Study summary: Samples taken during acute and convalescent COVID-19 were collected in the United States, Italy and Spain. T cells, B-cell-depleted T cells, or PBMCs supplied cDNA or gDNA.

Germline V gene sequence: CDR1 SGDLS, CDR2 YYNGEE. V was clipped by 4 bases and J by 4 bases; unmatched bases: 10. The CDR3 runs 15 residues. Original data processing: Reference gene primers were amplified, and this amplification served to estimate nucleated cell counts. Measured with immunoSEQ multiplex PCR; TCRdb has only the in-frame clones, and not every one. That table is the source of V, J and clone size, and D and trimming were worked out from the DNA. In the table there are more than 85,000 clones, 84% of which are singletons. Sequencing was performed on peripheral blood. The chain couples TRBV9 to TRBJ1-1; the match to TRBD1 covers 7 bases. The origin of this receptor is a woman between 45 and 65 years old with acute or convalescent COVID-19. The CDR3 nucleotides read TGTGCCAGCAGCCCAGAGACAGGGTTAGGCACTGAAGCTTTCTTT. Translation gives CASSPETGLGTEAFF.